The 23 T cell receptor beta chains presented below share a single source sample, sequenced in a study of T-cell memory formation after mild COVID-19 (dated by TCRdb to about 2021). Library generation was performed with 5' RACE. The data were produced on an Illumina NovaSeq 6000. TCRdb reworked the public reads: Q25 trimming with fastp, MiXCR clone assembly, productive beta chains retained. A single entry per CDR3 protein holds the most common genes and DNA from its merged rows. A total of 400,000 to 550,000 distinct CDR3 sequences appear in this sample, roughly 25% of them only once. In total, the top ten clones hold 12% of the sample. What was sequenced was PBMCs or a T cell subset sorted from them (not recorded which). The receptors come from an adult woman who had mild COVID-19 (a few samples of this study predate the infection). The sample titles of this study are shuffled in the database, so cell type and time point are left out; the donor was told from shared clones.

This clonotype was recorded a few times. CDR3 loop: CSAPPGQRFNNDGYTF. For the CDR3, the DNA is TGCAGTGCCCCACCGGGACAGAGATTTAACAACGATGGCTACACCTTC. The chain couples TRBV20-1 to TRBJ1-2; 7 bases match TRBD1. The CDR3 sequence is 16 residues long. Germline values: CDR1 DFQATT, CDR2 SNEGSKA (reference sequence). V trimming: 6 bases; J trimming: 6 bases; junction bases outside the gene matches: 19.

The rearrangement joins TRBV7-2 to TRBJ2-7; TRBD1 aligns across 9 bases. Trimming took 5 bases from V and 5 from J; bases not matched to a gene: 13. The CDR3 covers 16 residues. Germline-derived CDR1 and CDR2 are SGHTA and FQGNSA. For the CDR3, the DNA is TGTGCCAGCAGCCCAGTTGGGACAGGGAAAAGTGACGAGCAGTACTTC. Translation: CASSPVGTGKSDEQYF.

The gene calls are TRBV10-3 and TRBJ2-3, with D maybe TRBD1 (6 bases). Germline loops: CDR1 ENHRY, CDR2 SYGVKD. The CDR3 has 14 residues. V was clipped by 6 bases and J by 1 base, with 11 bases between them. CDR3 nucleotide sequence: TGTGCCATCAGCAGCAGGGGCGGCACAGATACGCAGTATTTT. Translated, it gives CAISSRGGTDTQYF.

CDR3 protein: CASRRSGNNEQFF. The CDR3 nucleotides are TGTGCCAGCAGACGGTCAGGGAACAATGAGCAGTTCTTC. V gene TRBV12-3 or TRBV12-4 combines with J gene TRBJ2-1, with a tentative D call TRBD1 (5 bases). The CDR3 length is 13 residues. V was pared by 6 bases and J by 5 bases, with 11 bases between.

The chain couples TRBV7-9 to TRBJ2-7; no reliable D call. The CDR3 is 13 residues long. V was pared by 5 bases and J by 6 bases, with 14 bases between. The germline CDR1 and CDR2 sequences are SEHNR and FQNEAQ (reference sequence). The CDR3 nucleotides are TGTGCCAGCAGCCCCCCCCGGACCGGCGAGCAGTACTTC. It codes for CASSPPRTGEQYF. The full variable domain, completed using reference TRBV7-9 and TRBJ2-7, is DTGVSQNPRHKITKRGQNVTFRCDPISEHNRLYWYRQTLGQGPEFLTYFQNEAQLEKSRLLSDRFSAERPKGSFSTLEIQRTEQGDSAMYLCASSPPRTGEQYFGPGTRLTVT.

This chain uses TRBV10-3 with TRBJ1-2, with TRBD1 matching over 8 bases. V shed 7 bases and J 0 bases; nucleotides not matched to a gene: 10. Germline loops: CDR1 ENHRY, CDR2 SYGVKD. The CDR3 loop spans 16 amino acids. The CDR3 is CAIMSRGPSANYGYTF. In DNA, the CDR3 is TGTGCCATCATGAGCAGGGGGCCATCAGCTAACTATGGCTACACCTTC.

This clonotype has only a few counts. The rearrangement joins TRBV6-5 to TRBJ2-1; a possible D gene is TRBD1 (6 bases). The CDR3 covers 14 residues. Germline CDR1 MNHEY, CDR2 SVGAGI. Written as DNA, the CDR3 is TGTGCAACATGGCCGGGACAAGGATACAATGAGCAGTTCTTC. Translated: CATWPGQGYNEQFF.

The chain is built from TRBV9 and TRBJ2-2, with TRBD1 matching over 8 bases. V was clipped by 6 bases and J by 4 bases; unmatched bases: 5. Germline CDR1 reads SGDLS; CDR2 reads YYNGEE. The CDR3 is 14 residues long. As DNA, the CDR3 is TGTGCCAGCACCTCAGGGGGCCTCACCGGGGAGCTGTTTTTT. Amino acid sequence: CASTSGGLTGELFF. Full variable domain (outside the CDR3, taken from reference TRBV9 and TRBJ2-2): DSGVTQTPKHLITATGQRVTLRCSPRSGDLSVYWYQQSLDQGLQFLIQYYNGEERAKGNILERFSAQQFPDLHSELNLSSLELGDSALYFCASTSGGLTGELFFGEGSRLTVL.

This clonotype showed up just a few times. Here the CDR3 DNA reads TGTGCCAGCAGCTATAAGAAGCCGGGTGAAAAACTGTTTTTT. Translating gives CASSYKKPGEKLFF. The V gene is TRBV7-2, the J gene TRBJ1-4, with unresolved D. CDR3 size: 14 residues. V gave up 4 bases and J gave up 7 bases, with 13 bases separating them. Per the germline V gene, CDR1 is SGHTA and CDR2 is FQGNSA.

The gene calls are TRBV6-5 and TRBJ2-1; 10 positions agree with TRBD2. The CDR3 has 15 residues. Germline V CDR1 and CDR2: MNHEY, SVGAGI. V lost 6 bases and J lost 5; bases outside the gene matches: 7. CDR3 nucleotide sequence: TGTGCCAGCAGCTCCGGGACTAGCGTAAACAATGAGCAGTTCTTC. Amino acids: CASSSGTSVNNEQFF.

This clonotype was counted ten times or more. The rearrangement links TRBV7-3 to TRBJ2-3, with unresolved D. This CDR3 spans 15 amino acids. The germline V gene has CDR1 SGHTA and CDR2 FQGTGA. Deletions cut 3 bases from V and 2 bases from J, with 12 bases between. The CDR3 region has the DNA TGTGCCAGCAGCTTTGGAATGGGATACACAGATACGCAGTATTTT. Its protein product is CASSFGMGYTDTQYF.

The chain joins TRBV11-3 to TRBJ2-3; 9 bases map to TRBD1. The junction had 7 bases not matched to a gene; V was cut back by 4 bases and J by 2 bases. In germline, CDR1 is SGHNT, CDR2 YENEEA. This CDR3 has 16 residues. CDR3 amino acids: CASSSVGTGITDTQYF. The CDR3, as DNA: TGTGCCAGCAGCTCCGTGGGGACAGGGATCACAGATACGCAGTATTTT.

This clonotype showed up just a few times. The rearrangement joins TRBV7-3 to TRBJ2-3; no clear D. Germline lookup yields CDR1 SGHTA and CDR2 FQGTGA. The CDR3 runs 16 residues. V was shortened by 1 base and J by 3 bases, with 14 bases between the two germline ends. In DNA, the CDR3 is TGTGCCAGCAGCTTAAACCCAGGAGCCCTTACAGATACGCAGTATTTT. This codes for CASSLNPGALTDTQYF.

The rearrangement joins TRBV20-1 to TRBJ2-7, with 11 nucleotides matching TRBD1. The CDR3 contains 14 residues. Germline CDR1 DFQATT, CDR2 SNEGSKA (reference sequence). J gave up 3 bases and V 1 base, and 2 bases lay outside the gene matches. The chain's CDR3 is CSARAGTGGYEQYF. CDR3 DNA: TGCAGTGCTAGAGCCGGGACAGGGGGCTACGAGCAGTACTTC.

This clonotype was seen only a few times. CDR3 region: CASTKTKETQYF. CDR3 in DNA: TGTGCCAGCACAAAAACCAAAGAGACCCAGTACTTC. This sequence joins TRBV7-2 and TRBJ2-5; the D is unclear. The CDR3 is 12 amino acids. Germline-derived CDR1 and CDR2 are SGHTA and FQGNSA. The ends were cut back, 7 bases at V and 3 bases at J, with 9 bases in the middle.

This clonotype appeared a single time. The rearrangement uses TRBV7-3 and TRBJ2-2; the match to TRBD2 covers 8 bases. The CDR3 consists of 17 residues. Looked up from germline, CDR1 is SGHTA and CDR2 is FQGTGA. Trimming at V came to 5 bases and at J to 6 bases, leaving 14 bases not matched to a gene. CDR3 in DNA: TGTGCCAGCAGCCTGTTTGCTTCACTAGCGGTACCCGGGGAGCTGTTTTTT. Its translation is CASSLFASLAVPGELFF.

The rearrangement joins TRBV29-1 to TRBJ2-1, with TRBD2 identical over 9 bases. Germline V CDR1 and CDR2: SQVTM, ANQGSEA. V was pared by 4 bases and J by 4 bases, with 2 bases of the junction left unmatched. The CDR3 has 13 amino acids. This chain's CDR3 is CSVVLAGYNEQFF. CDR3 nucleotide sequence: TGCAGCGTTGTACTAGCGGGTTACAATGAGCAGTTCTTC.

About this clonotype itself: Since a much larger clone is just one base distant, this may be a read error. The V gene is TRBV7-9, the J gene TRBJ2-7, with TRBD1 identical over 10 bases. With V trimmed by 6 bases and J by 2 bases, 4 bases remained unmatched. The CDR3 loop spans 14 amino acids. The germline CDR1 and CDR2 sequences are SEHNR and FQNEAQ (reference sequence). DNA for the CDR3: TGTGCCAGCAGAACCGGGACAGGGGCCTACGAGCAGTACTTC. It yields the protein CASRTGTGAYEQYF.

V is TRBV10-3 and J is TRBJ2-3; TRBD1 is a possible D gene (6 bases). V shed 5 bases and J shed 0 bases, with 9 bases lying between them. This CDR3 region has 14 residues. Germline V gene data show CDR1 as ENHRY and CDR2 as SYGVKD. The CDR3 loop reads CAISRDKSTDTQYF. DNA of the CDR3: TGTGCCATCAGTCGGGACAAAAGCACAGATACGCAGTATTTT.

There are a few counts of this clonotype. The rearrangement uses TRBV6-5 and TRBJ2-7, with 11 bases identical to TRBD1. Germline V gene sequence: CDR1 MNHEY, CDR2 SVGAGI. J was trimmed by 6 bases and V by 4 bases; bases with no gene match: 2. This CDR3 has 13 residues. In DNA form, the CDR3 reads TGTGCCAGCAGTTCCGGGACAGGGGGCGAGCAGTACTTC. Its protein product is CASSSGTGGEQYF.

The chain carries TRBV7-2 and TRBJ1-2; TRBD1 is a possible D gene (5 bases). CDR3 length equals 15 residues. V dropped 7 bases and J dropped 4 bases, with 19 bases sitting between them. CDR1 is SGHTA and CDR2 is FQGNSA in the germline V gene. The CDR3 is CASNTPQGGLYGYTF. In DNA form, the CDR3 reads TGTGCCAGCAACACCCCGCAGGGAGGGCTCTATGGCTACACCTTC. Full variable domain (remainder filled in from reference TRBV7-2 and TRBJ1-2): GAGVSQSPSNKVTEKGKDVELRCDPISGHTALYWYRQSLGQGLEFLIYFQGNSAPDKSGLPSDRFSAERTGGSVSTLTIQRTQQEDSAVYLCASNTPQGGLYGYTFGSGTRLTVV.

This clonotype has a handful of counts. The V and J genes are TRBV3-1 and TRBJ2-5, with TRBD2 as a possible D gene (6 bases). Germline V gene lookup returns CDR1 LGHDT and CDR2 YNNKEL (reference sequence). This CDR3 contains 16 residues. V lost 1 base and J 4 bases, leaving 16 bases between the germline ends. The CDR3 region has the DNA TGTGCCAGCAGCCAAGGTCCCGGACTAACCAGAGAGACCCAGTACTTC. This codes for CASSQGPGLTRETQYF.

The DNA for the CDR3 is TGTGCCACCAGCATGCATGGGGGCGGAATTTACACAGATACGCAGTATTTT. This codes for CATSMHGGGIYTDTQYF. This sequence joins TRBV15 and TRBJ2-3; weak D call: TRBD1 (6 bases). Germline-derived CDR1 and CDR2 are LNHNV and YYDKDF (reference sequence). Trimming removed 4 bases from V and 2 bases from J, with 19 bases in between. CDR3 length: 17 residues.